The 9 T cell receptor beta chains below all came from one sample that was sequenced in a study of blood T cell repertoires in COVID-19. Sequencing used immunoSEQ multiplex PCR; TCRdb keeps in-frame clones, though not all of them. The sample has about 190,000 clones, approximately 86% seen once. The sample was peripheral blood. The origin of the receptors is a man between 65 and 85 years old with active or convalescent COVID-19.

The chain carries TRBV6-2 or TRBV6-3 and TRBJ1-1; D is unclear. The CDR3 has 11 amino acids. Germline V CDR1 and CDR2: MNHEY, SVGEGT. Between the trimmed V and J ends, which lost 6 bases and 7 bases, there was a span of 9 bases. The DNA of the CDR3 is TGTGCCAGCAGCAAGCTCGGTGAAGCTTTCTTT. Its translation: CASSKLGEAFF.

The genes are TRBV6-5 and TRBJ1-2; D is undetermined. CDR1 and CDR2 from the germline V gene are MNHEY and SVGAGI. CDR3 size: 16 residues. V was cut by 0 bases and J by 4 bases, with 15 bases left in between. The chain's CDR3 is CASSYSNREPLYGYTF. The CDR3 DNA reads as TGTGCCAGCAGTTACTCGAATAGGGAGCCCCTCTATGGCTACACCTTC.

CDR3 residues: CASSTRKRSGYTF. The CDR3 DNA follows: TGTGCCAGCAGCACCCGCAAGAGGTCTGGCTACACCTTC. This rearrangement joins TRBV21-1 to TRBJ1-2. TRBV21-1 is shown as a pseudogene. This CDR3 is 13 amino acids long.

This sequence joins TRBV6-6 and TRBJ2-2, with TRBD2 matching 11 bases. The germline V gene has CDR1 MNHNY and CDR2 SVGAGI (reference sequence). The CDR3 totals 20 residues. The ends lost 5 bases at V and 4 bases at J; junction bases unmatched: 18. CDR3 sequence: CASSQRLAGNRVAATGELFF. CDR3 nucleotides: TGTGCCAGCAGTCAAAGACTAGCGGGAAATCGGGTGGCGGCCACCGGGGAGCTGTTTTTT.

This clone was found once. The CDR3 reads CASSIRVRGSADNGYTF. Here the CDR3 DNA reads TGTGCCAGTAGTATAAGGGTCAGGGGGTCGGCGGATAATGGCTACACCTTC. The chain employs TRBV19 and TRBJ1-2, with 7 positions matching TRBD1. V lost 2 bases and J lost 6; bases outside the gene matches: 15. Germline V gene lookup returns CDR1 LNHDA and CDR2 SQIVND (reference sequence). CDR3 length: 17 residues. The entire variable domain, with the rest obtained from reference TRBV19 and TRBJ1-2, is as follows: DGGITQSPKYLFRKEGQNVTLSCEQNLNHDAMYWYRQDPGQGLRLIYYSQIVNDFQKGDIAEGYSVSREKKESFPLTVTSAQKNPTAFYLCASSIRVRGSADNGYTFGSGTRLTVV.

This rearrangement joins TRBV28 to TRBJ1-2; TRBD1 agrees at 8 bases. J lost 0 bases, V lost 6 bases, and 6 bases had no gene match. Germline lookup yields CDR1 MDHEN and CDR2 SYDVKM. This CDR3 region has 15 residues. CDR3 residues: CASRLQGASNYGYTF. CDR3 nucleotides: TGTGCCAGCAGACTCCAGGGGGCCTCTAACTATGGCTACACCTTC.

This rearrangement joins TRBV27 to TRBJ2-5, with TRBD2 identical over 9 bases. Trimming at V came to 6 bases and at J to 5 bases, leaving 13 bases not matched to a gene. The CDR3 is 16 amino acids. CDR1 and CDR2 from the germline V gene are MNHEY and SMNVEV (reference sequence). The DNA of the CDR3 is TGTGCCAGCAGCCGGGGTAGCGGGAGAATGGGTGAGACCCAGTACTTC. It codes for CASSRGSGRMGETQYF.

This clone was observed a few times. The chain recombines TRBV18 with TRBJ2-4, with D tentatively TRBD1 (5 bases). The germline gives CDR1 KGHSH, CDR2 LQKENI. The CDR3 length is 14 residues. V was clipped by 5 bases and J by 6 bases, with 14 bases between them. CDR3 DNA sequence: TGTGCCAGCTCAAGGCAGTATGGGGCAAACATTCAGTACTTC. Protein sequence: CASSRQYGANIQYF. Supplemented by reference TRBV18 and TRBJ2-4, the full variable domain reads NAGVMQNPRHLVRRRGQEARLRCSPMKGHSHVYWYRQLPEEGLKFMVYLQKENIIDESGMPKERFSAEFPKEGPSILRIQQVVRGDSAAYFCASSRQYGANIQYFGAGTRLSVL.

The V gene is TRBV28, the J gene TRBJ1-2; D unresolved. The CDR3 covers 14 residues. The V gene's germline CDR1 is MDHEN and CDR2 SYDVKM. The ends were cut back, 6 bases at V and 4 bases at J, with 15 bases in the middle. The CDR3 DNA follows: TGTGCCAGCAGAGCCGGCACCGAGGGCTATGGCTACACCTTC. The encoded protein is CASRAGTEGYGYTF.